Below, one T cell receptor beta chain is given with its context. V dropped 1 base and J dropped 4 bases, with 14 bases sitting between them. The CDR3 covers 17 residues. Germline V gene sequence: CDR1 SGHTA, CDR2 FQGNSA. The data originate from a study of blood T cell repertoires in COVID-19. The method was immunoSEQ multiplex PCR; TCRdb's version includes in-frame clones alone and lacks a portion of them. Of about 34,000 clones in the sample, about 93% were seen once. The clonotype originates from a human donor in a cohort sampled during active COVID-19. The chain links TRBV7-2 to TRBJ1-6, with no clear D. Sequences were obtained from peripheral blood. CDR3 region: CASSLGQRSGYNSPLHF. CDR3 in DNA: TGTGCCAGCAGCTTAGGCCAGAGATCGGGGTATAATTCACCCCTCCACTTT.